Each of the 3 T cell receptor beta chains below was sequenced from the same sample in a study of shared clonotypes between healthy human individuals. Profiled with immunoSEQ multiplex PCR; TCRdb holds only in-frame clones, not every one. This sample has roughly 2,500,000 clones, with 80% to 95% found just once. Sequenced material: naive CD4+ T cells from PBMCs. The sample's subset: CD45RA+ positively selected. These receptors came from a young man in good health. Some clones in this sample may be carry-over from other donors' samples.

V and J are TRBV5-1 and TRBJ1-1; 8 nucleotides line up with TRBD1. Germline CDR1 is SGHRS and CDR2 is YFSETQ. V dropped 5 bases and J dropped 3; count of bases not matched to a gene: 6. This CDR3 spans 14 amino acids. CDR3 bases: TGCGCCAGCAGTGGACAGGGCGGGGACACTGAAGCTTTCTTT. Its translation is CASSGQGGDTEAFF.

The gene calls are TRBV27 and TRBJ2-3; 10 bases map to TRBD2. With V trimmed by 6 bases and J by 5 bases, 14 bases remained unmatched. The CDR3 is 17 residues long. The germline V gene has CDR1 MNHEY and CDR2 SMNVEV (reference sequence). The CDR3 protein is CASSLTNLAGERDTQYF. The DNA for the CDR3 is TGTGCCAGCAGCCTGACCAACCTAGCGGGAGAGAGAGATACGCAGTATTTT.

This chain links TRBV4-2 with TRBJ2-1, with a possible D match to TRBD2 (6 bases). Trimming took off 4 bases at V and 1 base at J, with 14 bases between the two ends. This CDR3 spans 16 amino acids. CDR1 and CDR2 from the germline V gene are LGHNA and YNFKEQ. The CDR3 sequence is CASSLGGAQSYNEQFF. Written as DNA, the CDR3 is TGTGCCAGCAGCCTCGGCGGGGCGCAATCCTACAATGAGCAGTTCTTC.